The clone carrying this TCR beta chain was picked up a small number of times. The data were obtained in a study of blood T cells in healthy people across ages. Germline CDR1 reads SGHVS; CDR2 reads FNYEAQ. Trimming cost V 5 bases and J 6 bases, with 22 bases left between them. The CDR3 runs to 16 residues. The use of a sample-barcoded 5' primer and a J-beta primer mix characterized a second PCR of roughly 7 to 12 cycles. TCRdb re-called the 5' RACE reads through MiXCR, storing one row per CDR3 protein. The sample carries around 800,000 distinct CDR3 sequences, 25% to 30% recorded once. The data were also submitted as part of a second study, on T cells of mothers and their children.

The source material was blood. V gene TRBV7-6 combines with J gene TRBJ1-2, with a possible D match to TRBD1 (6 bases). This clonotype originated in a boy younger than 18 in good health. The CDR3 spells CASSRDRSATGHGYTF. CDR3 coding DNA: TGTGCCAGCAGCCGAGACAGGTCGGCAACGGGGCATGGCTACACCTTC.